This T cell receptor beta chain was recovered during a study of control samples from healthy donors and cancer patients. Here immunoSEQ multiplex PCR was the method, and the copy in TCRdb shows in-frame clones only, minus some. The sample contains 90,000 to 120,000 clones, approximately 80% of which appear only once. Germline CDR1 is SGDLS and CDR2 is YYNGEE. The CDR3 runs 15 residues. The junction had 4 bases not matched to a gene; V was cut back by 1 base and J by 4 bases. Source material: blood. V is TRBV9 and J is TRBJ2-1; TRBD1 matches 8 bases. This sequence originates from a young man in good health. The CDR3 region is CASSVQGAHYNEQFF. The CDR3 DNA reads TGTGCCAGCAGCGTACAGGGGGCGCATTACAATGAGCAGTTCTTC.